These 11 T cell receptor beta chains came from one sample sequenced in a study of blood T cell repertoires in COVID-19. The method was immunoSEQ multiplex PCR; TCRdb's version includes in-frame clones alone and lacks a portion of them. Among under 300,000 clones, over 90% were seen once, and the ten largest hold 0.83%. What was sequenced was peripheral blood. The source of these receptors is a man aged 25-45 years with COVID-19, enrolled during active disease.

This clone appeared a single time. The rearrangement links TRBV5-1 to TRBJ1-6; D may be TRBD1 (6 bases). Trimming shortened V by 4 bases and J by 5 bases, and 22 bases separated the two germline ends. The CDR3 extends over 18 amino acids. Germline CDR1 reads SGHRS; CDR2 reads YFSETQ. The CDR3 DNA is TGCGCCAGCAGCCTGGGGGCAGGAAAGTCCCGGAATAATTCACCCCTCCACTTT. Its protein product is CASSLGAGKSRNNSPLHF.

This clone was detected only once. The chain recombines TRBV5-4 with TRBJ1-1; no clear D. The CDR3 is made up of 17 amino acids. CDR1 is SGHNT and CDR2 is YYREEE in the germline V gene (reference sequence). Trimming stripped 3 bases from V and 0 bases from J, with 18 bases between. The CDR3 DNA is TGTGCCAGCAGCTCACCGGGAGTCGATACCATGAACACTGAAGCTTTCTTT. This codes for CASSSPGVDTMNTEAFF.

The chain links TRBV10-1 to TRBJ1-2; D is perhaps TRBD1 (6 bases). CDR3 length equals 13 residues. Germline CDR1 is WNHNN and CDR2 is SYGVQD (reference sequence). Trimming shortened V by 3 bases and J by 2 bases, and 7 bases separated the two germline ends. CDR3: CASSEGQNYGYTF. The CDR3 DNA reads as TGCGCCAGCAGTGAAGGACAGAACTATGGCTACACCTTC.

The V and J genes are TRBV6-1 and TRBJ1-1, with a tentative D call TRBD1 (6 bases). Germline V gene sequence: CDR1 MNHNS, CDR2 SASEGT. The CDR3 length is 18 residues. Deletions cut 0 bases from V and 0 bases from J, with 17 bases between. The CDR3 sequence is CASSEALTQGKMNTEAFF. The CDR3 nucleotides read TGTGCCAGCAGTGAAGCGTTGACCCAGGGGAAAATGAACACTGAAGCTTTCTTT.

The chain recombines TRBV10-3 with TRBJ1-4; D perhaps matches TRBD1 (5 bases). In germline, CDR1 is ENHRY, CDR2 SYGVKD. The CDR3 spans 15 residues. V was clipped by 0 bases and J by 0 bases, with 5 bases between them. The CDR3, as DNA: TGTGCCATCAGTGAGTCGACAGCAACTAATGAAAAACTGTTTTTT. Translation: CAISESTATNEKLFF.

The chain uses TRBV7-9 and TRBJ2-5; a possible D gene is TRBD2 (5 bases). The length of the CDR3 is 14 residues. Germline loops: CDR1 SEHNR, CDR2 FQNEAQ (reference sequence). Trimming removed 5 bases from V and 4 bases from J, with 14 bases in between. The CDR3 sequence is CASSLRQAGETQYF. CDR3 nucleotides: TGTGCCAGCAGCCTCCGCCAGGCGGGAGAGACCCAGTACTTC. The full variable domain, in which reference TRBV7-9 and TRBJ2-5 provide the parts outside the CDR3, is DTGVSQNPRHKITKRGQNVTFRCDPISEHNRLYWYRQTLGQGPEFLTYFQNEAQLEKSRLLSDRFSAERPKGSFSTLEIQRTEQGDSAMYLCASSLRQAGETQYFGPGTRLLVL.

The chain links TRBV7-7 to TRBJ2-2; D remains ambiguous. The CDR3 loop spans 15 amino acids. CDR1 SSHAT and CDR2 FNYEAQ come from the germline V gene (reference sequence). The V gene lost 2 bases and the J gene lost 2 bases, with 9 bases spanning the gap. The CDR3 spells CASSLLSFNTGELFF. CDR3 nucleotides: TGTGCCAGCAGCTTATTGTCCTTTAACACCGGGGAGCTGTTTTTT.

The DNA of the CDR3 is TGCAGTGCTAGTAACAGGAATCAGCCCCAGCATTTT. This codes for CSASNRNQPQHF. The chain is built from TRBV20-1 and TRBJ1-5; possibly TRBD1 for D (5 bases). Trimming stripped 3 bases from V and 4 bases from J, with 7 bases between. The CDR3 consists of 12 residues. Germline lookup yields CDR1 DFQATT and CDR2 SNEGSKA (reference sequence).

The V gene is TRBV5-4, the J gene TRBJ2-3; D gene ambiguous. The CDR3 loop spans 14 amino acids. The ends were cut back, 0 bases at V and 6 bases at J, with 11 bases in the middle. The V gene's germline CDR1 is SGHNT and CDR2 YYREEE (reference sequence). CDR3 sequence: CASSLATTHDTQYF. In nucleotides, the CDR3 is TGTGCCAGCAGCTTGGCCACTACCCACGATACGCAGTATTTT.

The rearrangement joins TRBV6-5 to TRBJ1-6, with 7 positions matching TRBD1. Germline trimming cut 0 bases from V and 7 bases from J; bases unmatched to any gene: 3. The length of the CDR3 is 15 residues. CDR1 and CDR2 (germline): MNHEY, SVGAGI. CDR3 loop: CASSYSRDSNSPLHF. CDR3 DNA sequence: TGTGCCAGCAGTTACTCCCGGGACAGCAATTCACCCCTCCACTTT.

This chain connects TRBV19 to TRBJ2-2; unclear D gene. V was clipped by 4 bases and J by 4 bases, with 13 bases between them. Germline-derived CDR1 and CDR2 are LNHDA and SQIVND (reference sequence). CDR3 length: 15 residues. The CDR3 spells CASSSVIGSTGELFF. For the CDR3, the DNA is TGTGCCAGTAGTAGCGTTATTGGTAGCACCGGGGAGCTGTTTTTT.